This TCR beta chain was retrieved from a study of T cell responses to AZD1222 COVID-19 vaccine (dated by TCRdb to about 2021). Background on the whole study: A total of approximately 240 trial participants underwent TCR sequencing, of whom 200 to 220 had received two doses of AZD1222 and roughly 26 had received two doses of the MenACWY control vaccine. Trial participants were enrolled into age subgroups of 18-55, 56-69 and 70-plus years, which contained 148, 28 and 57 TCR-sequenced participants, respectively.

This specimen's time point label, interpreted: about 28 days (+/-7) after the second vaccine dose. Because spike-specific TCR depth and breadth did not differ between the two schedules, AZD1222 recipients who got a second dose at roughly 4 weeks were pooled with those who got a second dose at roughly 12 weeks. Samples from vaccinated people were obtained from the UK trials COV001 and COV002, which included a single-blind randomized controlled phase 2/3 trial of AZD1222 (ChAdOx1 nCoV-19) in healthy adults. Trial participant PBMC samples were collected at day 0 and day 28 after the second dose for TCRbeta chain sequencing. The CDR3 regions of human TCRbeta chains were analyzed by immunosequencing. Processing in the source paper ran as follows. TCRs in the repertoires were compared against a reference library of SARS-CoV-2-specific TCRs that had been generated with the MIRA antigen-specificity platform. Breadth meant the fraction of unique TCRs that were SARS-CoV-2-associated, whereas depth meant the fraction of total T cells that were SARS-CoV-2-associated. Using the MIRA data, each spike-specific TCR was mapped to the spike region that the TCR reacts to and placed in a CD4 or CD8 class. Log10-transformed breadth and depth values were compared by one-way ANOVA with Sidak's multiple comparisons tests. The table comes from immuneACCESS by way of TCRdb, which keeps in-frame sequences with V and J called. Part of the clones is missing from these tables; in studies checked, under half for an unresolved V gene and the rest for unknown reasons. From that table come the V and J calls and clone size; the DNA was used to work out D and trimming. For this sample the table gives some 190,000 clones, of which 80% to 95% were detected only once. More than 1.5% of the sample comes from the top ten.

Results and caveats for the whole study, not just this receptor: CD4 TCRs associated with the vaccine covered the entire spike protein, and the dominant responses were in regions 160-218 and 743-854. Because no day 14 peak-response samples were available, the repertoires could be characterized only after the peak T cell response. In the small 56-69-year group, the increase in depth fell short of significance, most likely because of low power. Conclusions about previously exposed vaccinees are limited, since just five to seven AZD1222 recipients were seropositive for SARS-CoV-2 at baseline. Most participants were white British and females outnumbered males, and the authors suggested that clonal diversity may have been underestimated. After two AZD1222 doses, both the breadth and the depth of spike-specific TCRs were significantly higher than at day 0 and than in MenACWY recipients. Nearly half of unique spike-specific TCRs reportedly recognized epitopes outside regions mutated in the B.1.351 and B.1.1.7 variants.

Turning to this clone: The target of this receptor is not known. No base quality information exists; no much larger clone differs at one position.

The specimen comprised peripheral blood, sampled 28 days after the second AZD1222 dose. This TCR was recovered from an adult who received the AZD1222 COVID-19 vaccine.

The CDR3 in this case is CASSLYGTSGETQYF. The base sequence is TGTGCCAGCAGCTTGTACGGGACTAGCGGGGAGACCCAGTACTTC. Recombination joined TRBV11-1 with TRBJ2-5; a stretch of 12 junction bases matches TRBD2. CDR1 and CDR2, looked up from the germline V gene (reference sequence), are SGHAT and FQDESV. Ends trimmed: V by 3 bases, J by 5 bases; bases unmatched to a gene: 4. Reading from cysteine to phenylalanine, the CDR3 counts 15 amino acids. Only the CDR3 DNA stays, 45 bases, in frame from base 1.